The clone carrying this TCR beta chain occurred a few times. What it binds is unknown. This entry belongs to a study of post-analysis software for immune sequencing data. Whole-study context: Several disease courses (relapsing-remitting, secondary progressive and progressive-relapsing) of multiple sclerosis were included.

Incorporated into the TCR beta cDNA libraries were unique molecular identifiers, which served to reduce PCR and sequencing biases. With about 0.95 to 10 million T cells as the source, 450,000 to 600,000 cDNA molecules resulted. Via MiXCR, TCRdb re-called the PCR reads, giving one row per CDR3 protein. The sample records 150,000 to 200,000 distinct CDR3 sequences, approximately 31% being singletons. Deletions cut 0 bases from V and 4 bases from J, with 9 bases between. Per germline, CDR1 KGHSH and CDR2 LQKENI. The CDR3 sequence is 14 residues long. The study, taken as a whole, reports: Among 5 or 6 TRBV segments more frequent in patients than controls were TRBV5-6, TRBV5-1 and TRBV20-1.

The TCR sequence derives from a girl aged 10 to 17 with multiple sclerosis. This chain uses TRBV18 with TRBJ2-5, with D possibly matching TRBD1 (6 bases). Sequenced sample: blood. This CDR3 reads CASSPPGRGETQYF. For the CDR3, the DNA is TGTGCCAGCTCACCACCGGGCAGGGGAGAGACCCAGTACTTC.